These 29 T cell receptor beta chains were all obtained from the same sample, sequenced in a study of blood T cell repertoires in COVID-19. Generated by immunoSEQ multiplex PCR, the TCRdb table keeps only in-frame clones and is missing some. The table shows some 150,000 clones, with 84% occurring only once. Sample: peripheral blood. These receptors were taken from a human donor with acute or convalescent COVID-19. The donor label of this sample is uncertain.

V gene TRBV2 combines with J gene TRBJ1-5; the match to TRBD1 covers 9 bases. Trimming at V came to 4 bases and at J to 2 bases, leaving 0 bases not matched to a gene. Germline V lookup: CDR1 SNHLY, CDR2 FYNNEI. CDR3 length: 14 amino acids. The chain's CDR3 is CASSGTGGNQPQHF. For the CDR3, the DNA is TGTGCCAGCAGTGGGACAGGGGGCAATCAGCCCCAGCATTTT.

The genes are TRBV10-1 and TRBJ2-1; 9 positions match TRBD2. The germline V gene encodes CDR1 WNHNN and CDR2 SYGVQD (reference sequence). J gave up 5 bases and V 5 bases, and 4 bases lay outside the gene matches. CDR3 length: 14 amino acids. The CDR3 region is CASSFAGGNNEQFF. DNA of the CDR3: TGCGCCAGCAGTTTTGCGGGGGGGAACAATGAGCAGTTCTTC.

V usage is TRBV7-2 and J usage is TRBJ2-2, with TRBD2 matching 11 bases. The germline CDR1 and CDR2 sequences are SGHTA and FQGNSA. V was clipped by 6 bases and J by 13 bases; unmatched bases: 13. The length of the CDR3 is 15 residues. This CDR3 is CASSPTSGGTRVLFF. The CDR3 DNA sequence: TGTGCCAGCAGTCCAACTAGCGGGGGTACCAGGGTGCTGTTTTTT.

This clone was recorded once. This rearrangement joins TRBV5-4 to TRBJ1-4; no definite D call. The CDR3 runs to 17 residues. From germline, CDR1 is SGHNT and CDR2 YYREEE (reference sequence). Trimming took off 0 bases at V and 0 bases at J, with 12 bases between the two ends. This CDR3 is CASSLDTDVATNEKLFF. Here the CDR3 DNA reads TGTGCCAGCAGCTTGGATACAGACGTTGCAACTAATGAAAAACTGTTTTTT. The full variable domain, with the rest looked up from reference TRBV5-4 and TRBJ1-4, is ETGVTQSPTHLIKTRGQQVTLRCSSQSGHNTVSWYQQALGQGPQFIFQYYREEENGRGNFPPRFSGLQFPNYSSELNVNALELDDSALYLCASSLDTDVATNEKLFFGSGTQLSVL.

The gene calls are TRBV18 and TRBJ2-2; 10 nucleotides align to TRBD2. The ends lost 2 bases at V and 6 bases at J; junction bases unmatched: 6. CDR3 size: 16 residues. Germline CDR1 KGHSH, CDR2 LQKENI. The CDR3: CASSPGLAGAAGELFF. The CDR3, as DNA: TGTGCCAGCTCACCAGGGCTAGCGGGAGCGGCCGGGGAGCTGTTTTTT.

The chain is built from TRBV2 and TRBJ1-1; the D is unclear. V was cut by 0 bases and J by 6 bases, with 11 bases left in between. This CDR3 is built from 14 residues. From germline, CDR1 is SNHLY and CDR2 FYNNEI. The CDR3 reads CASSEASKTPEAFF. CDR3 nucleotide sequence: TGTGCCAGCAGTGAAGCGTCGAAGACACCTGAAGCTTTCTTT.

V usage is TRBV5-6 and J usage is TRBJ1-2; 10 bases line up with TRBD1. Per germline, CDR1 SGHDT and CDR2 YYEEEE. Losses at the gene ends were 7 bases for V and 0 bases for J; bases not matched to a gene: 15. This CDR3 has 18 amino acids. The CDR3 DNA sequence: TGTGCCAGCGTCGGGACAGGGGAACTTTTGGACCCTAACTATGGCTACACCTTC. Its protein product is CASVGTGELLDPNYGYTF.

This sequence joins TRBV6-5 and TRBJ1-2; TRBD1 matches at 10 bases. The CDR3 is made up of 13 amino acids. The ends lost 6 bases at V and 8 bases at J; junction bases unmatched: 6. Germline V gives CDR1 MNHEY, CDR2 SVGAGI. CDR3 DNA: TGTGCCAGCAGACAGACAGGGGGCGCGGGCTACACCTTC. Translation gives CASRQTGGAGYTF.

The V call is TRBV7-9, the J call TRBJ2-7; the match to TRBD1 covers 12 bases. Trimming cost V 5 bases and J 6 bases; bases outside gene matches: 5. The CDR3 totals 14 residues. Germline CDR1 is SEHNR and CDR2 is FQNEAQ (reference sequence). The CDR3 region is CASSDRDRGREQYF. The CDR3 DNA reads TGTGCCAGCAGCGATCGGGACAGGGGGCGCGAGCAGTACTTC.

This clone is a singleton in its sample. The chain combines TRBV18 with TRBJ2-5, with D perhaps matching TRBD1 (5 bases). The CDR3 sequence is 14 residues long. From germline, CDR1 is KGHSH and CDR2 LQKENI. Trimming stripped 3 bases from V and 1 base from J, with 9 bases between. CDR3 in amino acids: CASSPRQTQETQYF. The CDR3 nucleotides are TGTGCCAGCTCACCCCGACAGACCCAAGAGACCCAGTACTTC. Looking up the rest from reference TRBV18 and TRBJ2-5 gives the full variable domain: NAGVMQNPRHLVRRRGQEARLRCSPMKGHSHVYWYRQLPEEGLKFMVYLQKENIIDESGMPKERFSAEFPKEGPSILRIQQVVRGDSAAYFCASSPRQTQETQYFGPGTRLLVL.

A single count supports this clone. The V gene is TRBV5-3, the J gene TRBJ2-7, with TRBD1 matching over 9 bases. TRBV5-3 belongs to the ORF category, with a function that is uncertain. The CDR3 is 14 residues long. V lost 0 bases, J lost 6 bases, and 4 bases stayed unmatched. The CDR3 loop is CARSLDRGRSEQYF. In DNA form, the CDR3 reads TGTGCCAGAAGCTTGGACAGGGGGCGAAGCGAGCAGTACTTC.

As DNA, the CDR3 is TGTGCCAGCAGCCAAGATTTGGACAGCTATCTGGGAGGCTACACCTTC. Translation gives CASSQDLDSYLGGYTF. The chain recombines TRBV14 with TRBJ1-2; maybe TRBD1 (6 bases). The V end was cut by 0 bases, the J end by 8 bases, with 19 bases between. From germline, CDR1 is SGHDN and CDR2 FVKESK. The CDR3 consists of 16 residues.

J is TRBJ1-1 and V is TRBV7-2; D gene ambiguous. Germline loops: CDR1 SGHTA, CDR2 FQGNSA. The CDR3 has 13 amino acids. V lost 5 bases, J lost 10 bases, and 17 bases lay in between. The CDR3: CASSLEPRGGAFF. CDR3 bases: TGTGCCAGCAGCCTAGAACCGCGGGGAGGAGCTTTCTTT.

The chain links TRBV2 to TRBJ2-7; tentatively, D is TRBD2 (6 bases). V lost 9 bases to trimming and J lost 5 bases, with 11 bases between them. The germline V gene encodes CDR1 SNHLY and CDR2 FYNNEI. CDR3 length: 11 residues. The CDR3 reads CASNRGNEQYF. DNA of the CDR3: TGTGCCAGTAATCGGGGGAACGAGCAGTACTTC.

This chain uses TRBV5-1 with TRBJ2-2; maybe TRBD1 (5 bases). This CDR3 is built from 15 residues. V was clipped by 2 bases and J by 0 bases, with 8 bases between them. Germline loops: CDR1 SGHRS, CDR2 YFSETQ. The CDR3 DNA sequence: TGCGCCAGCAGCTTAGGGGTCGCGAACACCGGGGAGCTGTTTTTT. It encodes CASSLGVANTGELFF.

This clone has just a few counts. The rearrangement links TRBV7-9 to TRBJ1-5; the D is unclear. Trimming removed 6 bases at V and 5 bases at J, with 11 bases between. CDR1 and CDR2 from the germline V gene are SEHNR and FQNEAQ (reference sequence). The CDR3 loop spans 13 amino acids. The CDR3 is CASSRTGDQPQHF. The CDR3 region has the DNA TGTGCCAGCAGTCGTACCGGGGATCAGCCCCAGCATTTT.

The chain joins TRBV5-1 to TRBJ2-3; no reliable D call. V lost 4 bases and J 2 bases, leaving 17 bases between the germline ends. This CDR3 comprises 16 residues. Germline assignment: CDR1 SGHRS and CDR2 YFSETQ. The CDR3 loop is CASSLSGSRTTDTQYF. CDR3 coding DNA: TGCGCCAGCAGCCTGTCTGGTAGCAGAACCACAGATACGCAGTATTTT.

The rearrangement joins TRBV25-1 to TRBJ1-3; unclear D gene. The CDR3 has 15 residues. Germline assignment: CDR1 MGHDK and CDR2 SYGVNS. The V and J ends lost 4 bases and 0 bases respectively, with 10 bases between them. CDR3 nucleotide sequence: TGTGCCAGCAGTGGGCAGGTTCTCTCTGGAAACACCATATATTTT. Translating it yields CASSGQVLSGNTIYF.

The V gene is TRBV6-5, the J gene TRBJ2-7; 7 nucleotides align to TRBD1. CDR1 is MNHEY and CDR2 is SVGAGI in the germline V gene. V lost 7 bases to trimming and J lost 0 bases; unmatched junction nucleotides: 6. CDR3 length equals 14 residues. The CDR3 is CASTSTGSSYEQYF. In nucleotides, the CDR3 is TGTGCCAGCACCTCGACAGGGAGCTCCTACGAGCAGTACTTC.

The chain joins TRBV12-3 or TRBV12-4 to TRBJ2-7; tentative D call: TRBD1 (6 bases). V was cut by 6 bases and J by 3 bases, with 12 bases left in between. CDR3 length equals 13 residues. CDR3 amino acids: CASSRQAHYEQYF. For the CDR3, the DNA is TGTGCCAGCAGCAGACAGGCTCACTACGAGCAGTACTTC.

A single count supports this clone. The V and J genes are TRBV19 and TRBJ1-1; D perhaps matches TRBD1 (6 bases). Germline V lookup: CDR1 LNHDA, CDR2 SQIVND (reference sequence). This CDR3 is built from 14 residues. V was trimmed by 3 bases and J by 3 bases, leaving 11 bases between them. CDR3 in DNA: TGTGCCAGTAGTATCCCAGGGGTGGACACTGAAGCTTTCTTT. This translates into CASSIPGVDTEAFF.

CDR3 residues: CASSGRDRARGYTF. CDR3 DNA: TGTGCCAGCAGTGGCCGGGACAGGGCGCGGGGCTACACCTTC. The chain has TRBV25-1 and TRBJ1-2, with 9 bases aligning to TRBD1. The junction had 8 bases not matched to a gene; V was cut back by 4 bases and J by 8 bases. The length of the CDR3 is 14 residues. Germline assignment: CDR1 MGHDK and CDR2 SYGVNS.

This chain joins TRBV11-3 and TRBJ2-3; D is uncertain. CDR1 and CDR2 from the germline V gene are SGHNT and YENEEA. Trimming shortened V by 1 base and J by 0 bases, and 8 bases separated the two germline ends. The CDR3 is 15 amino acids. CDR3: CASSLGRVSTDTQYF. For the CDR3, the DNA is TGTGCCAGCAGCTTAGGTCGAGTAAGCACAGATACGCAGTATTTT.

This chain links TRBV15 with TRBJ1-1; D unresolved. CDR3 length: 13 residues. Per germline, CDR1 LNHNV and CDR2 YYDKDF (reference sequence). Trimming removed 5 bases from V and 1 base from J, with 8 bases in between. The CDR3 nucleotides read TGTGCCACCAGCGAGGGTCCGAACACTGAAGCTTTCTTT. Translating gives CATSEGPNTEAFF.

The genes are TRBV28 and TRBJ2-3; no clear D. The length of the CDR3 is 14 residues. V was trimmed by 1 base and J by 6 bases, leaving 11 bases between them. Germline V lookup: CDR1 MDHEN, CDR2 SYDVKM. The CDR3 reads CASSLYPAGDTQYF. CDR3 nucleotides: TGTGCCAGCAGTTTATACCCTGCCGGGGATACGCAGTATTTT. The full variable domain, its missing parts supplied by reference TRBV28 and TRBJ2-3, is DVKVTQSSRYLVKRTGEKVFLECVQDMDHENMFWYRQDPGLGLRLIYFSYDVKMKEKGDIPEGYSVSREKKERFSLILESASTNQTSMYLCASSLYPAGDTQYFGPGTRLTVL.

V usage is TRBV7-6 and J usage is TRBJ2-3; possible D gene TRBD2, 6 bases. The germline CDR1 and CDR2 sequences are SGHVS and FNYEAQ. This CDR3 comprises 13 residues. V shed 5 bases and J shed 4 bases, with 10 bases lying between them. For the CDR3, the DNA is TGTGCCAGCAGCCCCTGGGGGGCAGATACGCAGTATTTT. This sequence encodes CASSPWGADTQYF.

This sequence joins TRBV3-1 (or the pseudogene TRBV3-2) and TRBJ1-1; a possible D gene is TRBD1 (5 bases). Looked up from germline, CDR1 is LGHDT and CDR2 is YNNKEL (reference sequence). The CDR3 spans 14 residues. Trimming took off 4 bases at V and 6 bases at J, with 15 bases between the two ends. CDR3 protein: CASSLLGVPAEAFF. In nucleotides, the CDR3 is TGTGCCAGCAGCCTCCTAGGGGTCCCGGCTGAAGCTTTCTTT.

This chain uses TRBV10-3 with TRBJ2-5; 9 bases align to TRBD2. The CDR3 has 15 residues. Trimming cost V 6 bases and J 4 bases; bases outside gene matches: 9. Germline V gene data show CDR1 as ENHRY and CDR2 as SYGVKD. In DNA, the CDR3 is TGTGCCATCAGGAACGCGGTAGCGGGAGTAGAGACCCAGTACTTC. Its protein product is CAIRNAVAGVETQYF.

This clone was recorded once. The chain is built from TRBV5-5 and TRBJ2-5, with 10 bases aligning to TRBD1. The germline gives CDR1 SGHKS, CDR2 YYEKEE (reference sequence). This CDR3 region has 15 residues. The V gene end was trimmed by 3 bases and the J gene end by 3 bases; junction bases not matched to a gene: 5. Here the CDR3 DNA reads TGTGCCAGCAGCTGGTGGGACAGGGGAGAAGAGACCCAGTACTTC. Protein product: CASSWWDRGEETQYF.